Listed below are T cell receptor beta chains from one sample, sequenced in a study of control samples from healthy donors and cancer patients. Sequencing used immunoSEQ multiplex PCR; TCRdb keeps in-frame clones, though not all of them. Here the sample spans about 140,000 clones, about 90% being singletons. Material: blood. These receptor sequences come from a man aged 18 to 30 in good health. CDR3s include the opening cysteine and the closing phenylalanine or tryptophan. A D gene is named only where the DNA matches it firmly. Size tells how often a clone was seen (once, few, many) or the class of an expanded clone, and some rows leave it out.

>TRBV5-5|few|14|.|TRBJ1-6
TGTGCCAGCAGCACGGAGGGGGGTAGTTCACCCCTCCACTTT
CASSTEGGSSPLHF
>TRBV6-5|.|15|TRBD1|TRBJ2-7
TGTGCCAGCAGCCGGGACAGGGGGCCCACCTACGAGCAGTACTTC
CASSRDRGPTYEQYF
>TRBV6-2/TRBV6-3|.|14|.|TRBJ1-2
TGTGCCAGCAGCCCAACAGGGAGGGACTATGGCTACACCTTC
CASSPTGRDYGYTF
>TRBV21-1|.|15|.|TRBJ1-3
TGTGCCAGCAGCAAAAAGAACAGGAGGGGAAACACCATATATTTT
CASSKKNRRGNTIYF
>TRBV15|.|15|TRBD1|TRBJ2-5
TGTGCCACCAGCAAAGGACAGGGCGGCCTGGAGACCCAGTACTTC
CATSKGQGGLETQYF
>TRBV19|.|13|TRBD1|TRBJ1-2
TGTGCCAGTAGTACCGACAGGGTCGGTGGCTACACCTTC
CASSTDRVGGYTF
>TRBV5-1|.|13|.|TRBJ2-1
TGCGCCAGCAGCACAGGGACAACGAATGAGCAGTTCTTC
CASSTGTTNEQFF
>TRBV6-5|.|13|.|TRBJ1-3
TGTGCCAGCATGGGGGGCTCTGGAAACACCATATATTTT
CASMGGSGNTIYF
>TRBV5-4|.|18|TRBD2|TRBJ2-1
TGTGCCAGCAGCTTGGCCATTAGCGGGGGGGCGAGTACCAATGAGCAGTTCTTC
CASSLAISGGASTNEQFF
>TRBV5-1|.|16|.|TRBJ2-5
TGCGCCAGCAGCACAGGGACTCCTAGGCACCAAGAGACCCAGTACTTC
CASSTGTPRHQETQYF
>TRBV7-9|.|14|TRBD1|TRBJ2-7
TGTGCCAGCAGCTTAGTAGGGGGCACGGACGAGCAGTACTTC
CASSLVGGTDEQYF
>TRBV19|.|15|TRBD2|TRBJ2-5
TGTGCCAGTACCTACCGTAGCGGGGGACAAGAGACCCAGTACTTC
CASTYRSGGQETQYF
>TRBV7-3|once|15|.|TRBJ2-5
TGTGCCAGCAGCCTACACGGGACACGCCAAGAGACCCAGTACTTC
CASSLHGTRQETQYF
>TRBV9|.|20|TRBD2|TRBJ2-1
TGTGCCAGCAGCGTAGAAGGTAGCGGGGGGTCATTAAGCTCCTACAATGAGCAGTTCTTC
CASSVEGSGGSLSSYNEQFF
>TRBV6-5|.|15|.|TRBJ1-1
TGTGCCAGCAGTTACTCTGGCAGGGTGAACACTGAAGCTTTCTTT
CASSYSGRVNTEAFF
>TRBV19|.|17|.|TRBJ2-2
TGTGCCAGTAGCCAACGAAAGGGGGAAGCGAACACCGGGGAGCTGTTTTTT
CASSQRKGEANTGELFF
>TRBV5-1|.|15|TRBD1|TRBJ1-5
TGCGCCAGCAGCTTGGGGACAGGGGAGGGTCAGCCCCAGCATTTT
CASSLGTGEGQPQHF
>TRBV6-4|.|16|TRBD2|TRBJ2-3
TGTGCCAGCAGTGAGACTAGCGGGTCTAGCACAGATACGCAGTATTTT
CASSETSGSSTDTQYF
>TRBV2|.|12|.|TRBJ2-7
TGTGCCAGCAGTGACCTGGGCTACGAGCAGTACTTC
CASSDLGYEQYF
>TRBV15|.|18|TRBD2|TRBJ2-2
TGTGCCACCAGCAGAGACCGGGGGGTGGCAGGGAACACCGGGGAGCTGTTTTTT
CATSRDRGVAGNTGELFF
>TRBV6-6|once|12|.|TRBJ2-7
TGTGCCAGCAGTTACGGGGGGAGCGAGCAGTACTTC
CASSYGGSEQYF
>TRBV7-2|.|14|TRBD1|TRBJ1-5
TGTGCCAGCAGCTCAGGACAGGGAGGTCAGCCCCAGCATTTT
CASSSGQGGQPQHF
>TRBV21-1|.|14|.|TRBJ2-7
TGTGCCAGCACCAAATACGGGACACCTTACGAGCAGTACTTC
CASTKYGTPYEQYF
>TRBV18|.|16|TRBD1|TRBJ2-5
TGTGCCAGCTCACCATTCGGGACAGCCAGCCTTGGGACCCAGTACTTC
CASSPFGTASLGTQYF
>TRBV7-2|.|15|.|TRBJ1-4
TGTGCCAGCAGCTTATCGGCTACAACTAATGAAAAACTGTTTTTT
CASSLSATTNEKLFF
>TRBV20-1|.|13|TRBD2|TRBJ2-7
TGCAGTGCTAGTGGCGGGGGGTCCTACGAGCAGTACTTC
CSASGGGSYEQYF
>TRBV6-5|.|14|.|TRBJ1-6
TGTGCCAGCAGTTACGGGACGTCGAATTCACCCCTCCACTTT
CASSYGTSNSPLHF
>TRBV19|.|14|.|TRBJ1-2
TGTGCCAGTAACCCGCCGCGAGTAGTGGGTGGCTACACCTTC
CASNPPRVVGGYTF
>TRBV9|.|14|.|TRBJ1-4
TGTGCCAGCAGCCCAAGGGCAGCTAATGAAAAACTGTTTTTT
CASSPRAANEKLFF
>TRBV6-2/TRBV6-3|.|16|TRBD1|TRBJ1-5
TGTGCCAGCAGTTACGACAGGGGCGATAGCAATCAGCCCCAGCATTTT
CASSYDRGDSNQPQHF
>TRBV27|.|17|.|TRBJ1-5
TGTGCCAGCAGTTTATTGGGCGGGGGTATAGGCAATCAGCCCCAGCATTTT
CASSLLGGGIGNQPQHF
>TRBV6-5|.|16|TRBD2|TRBJ2-1
TGTGCCAGCAGTTATGGCGGACTAGCGGGGGGCAGGGAGCAGTTCTTC
CASSYGGLAGGREQFF
>TRBV11-2|.|13|.|TRBJ2-7
TGTGCCAGCAGCTTAGGGAGGGGCGGGGAGCAGTACTTC
CASSLGRGGEQYF
>TRBV19|few|14|.|TRBJ1-1
TGTGCCAGTAGTATCCAGGGTTCAGACACTGAAGCTTTCTTT
CASSIQGSDTEAFF
>TRBV28|.|15|TRBD1|TRBJ2-1
TGTGCCAGCAGTCCCGGGACAGGGGGTTACAATGAGCAGTTCTTC
CASSPGTGGYNEQFF
>TRBV28|.|14|.|TRBJ1-1
TGTGCCAGCAGTTCCTTTGGTGTGAACACTGAAGCTTTCTTT
CASSSFGVNTEAFF
>TRBV6-5|.|13|.|TRBJ2-3
TGTGCCAGCCTTCGTCGGACTGGAGATACGCAGTATTTT
CASLRRTGDTQYF
>TRBV18|.|13|.|TRBJ1-2
TGTGCCAGCTCACCCGATGCTAACTATGGCTACACCTTC
CASSPDANYGYTF
>TRBV6-6|.|14|TRBD2|TRBJ2-7
TGTGCCAGCAGACCCGAAGCGGGGAGCTACGAGCAGTACTTC
CASRPEAGSYEQYF
>TRBV7-2|.|16|TRBD1|TRBJ1-2
TGTGCCAGCAGCCCGAGCCCGGGACAGGGGGCGGCTGGCTACACCTTC
CASSPSPGQGAAGYTF
>TRBV11-2|few|16|TRBD1|TRBJ2-7
TGTGCCAGCAGCCCCGGACAGGGGTTAAAGACCTACGAGCAGTACTTC
CASSPGQGLKTYEQYF
>TRBV28|few|12|.|TRBJ1-2
TGTGCCAGCAGTCCACTGACAGAGGGCTACACCTTC
CASSPLTEGYTF
>TRBV5-1|.|14|TRBD1|TRBJ1-2
TGCGCCAGCAGCCCCAAGGGGGCCGACTATGGCTACACCTTC
CASSPKGADYGYTF
>TRBV3-1/TRBV3-2|.|15|TRBD2|TRBJ2-4
TGTGCCAGCAGCCAAGTAGGGACTACCAAAAACATTCAGTACTTC
CASSQVGTTKNIQYF
>TRBV7-3|.|17|.|TRBJ2-1
TGTGCCAGCAGCTTTGAGGCAGGCAAAAGGGGACACAATGAGCAGTTCTTC
CASSFEAGKRGHNEQFF
>TRBV7-2|.|14|TRBD2|TRBJ2-5
TGTGCCAGCAGATCAGCGGGGGCACAAGAGACCCAGTACTTC
CASRSAGAQETQYF
>TRBV19|.|13|.|TRBJ1-1
TGTGCCAGTAGTGATACAGTAAACACTGAAGCTTTCTTT
CASSDTVNTEAFF
>TRBV19|.|17|TRBD1|TRBJ1-4
TGTGCCAGTAGTATATGGTTCGACAGGGAAGCTAATGAAAAACTGTTTTTT
CASSIWFDREANEKLFF
>TRBV28|.|16|.|TRBJ2-7
TGTGCCAGCAGTTTATCTTCAGGGCGTACCTCGTCCGAGCAGTACTTC
CASSLSSGRTSSEQYF
>TRBV19|.|14|.|TRBJ1-2
TGTGCCAGTAGTATAGCAATCCCGACGGGTGGCTACACCTTC
CASSIAIPTGGYTF
>TRBV23-1|few|15|TRBD1|TRBJ2-7
TGCGCCAGCAGTCAAACCGGGGACAGGGGTTCCGAGCAGTACTTC
CASSQTGDRGSEQYF
>TRBV4-2|.|18|.|TRBJ1-2
TGTGCCAGCAGCCAAGCAAGGAGCGGCAGGACTACTTTCTATGGCTACACCTTC
CASSQARSGRTTFYGYTF
>TRBV4-1|.|15|TRBD1|TRBJ1-5
TGCGCCAGCAGCCCTTCCGACAGGGGTGGACAGCCCCAGCATTTT
CASSPSDRGGQPQHF
>TRBV7-9|.|16|TRBD1|TRBJ2-7
TGTGCCAGCAGCCTGGGGGCCGGGACAGGGTCCTACGAGCAGTACTTC
CASSLGAGTGSYEQYF
>TRBV6-5|.|14|.|TRBJ1-1
TGTGCCAGCAGATCGACAGGAACGAACACTGAAGCTTTCTTT
CASRSTGTNTEAFF
>TRBV9|.|13|.|TRBJ2-1
TGTGCCAGCAGCCTGTGGGACTACAATGAGCAGTTCTTC
CASSLWDYNEQFF
>TRBV7-2|.|12|TRBD2|TRBJ2-7
TGTGCCAGCAGCTTATTAGCGGGGCCAATACTCTTC
CASSLLAGPILF